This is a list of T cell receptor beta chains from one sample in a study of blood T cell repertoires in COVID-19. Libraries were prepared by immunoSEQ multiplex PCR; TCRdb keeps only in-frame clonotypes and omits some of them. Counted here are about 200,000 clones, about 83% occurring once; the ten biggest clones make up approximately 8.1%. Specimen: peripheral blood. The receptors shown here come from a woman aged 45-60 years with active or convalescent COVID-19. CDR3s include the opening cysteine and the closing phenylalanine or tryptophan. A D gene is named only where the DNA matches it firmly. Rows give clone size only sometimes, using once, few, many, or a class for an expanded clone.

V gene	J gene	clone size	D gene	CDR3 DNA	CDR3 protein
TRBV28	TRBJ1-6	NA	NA	TGTGCCAGCAGTTTAAGTCCCGGTTCACCCCTCCACTTT	CASSLSPGSPLHF
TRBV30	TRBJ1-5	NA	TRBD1	TGTGCCTGGAGCGTCGGGACAGGGAATCAGCCCCAGCATTTT	CAWSVGTGNQPQHF
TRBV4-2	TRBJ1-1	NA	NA	TGTGCCAGCAGCCCCGGCCGCCAGGCTCGCACTGAAGCTTTCTTT	CASSPGRQARTEAFF
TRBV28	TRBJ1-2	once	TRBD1	TGTGCCAGCAGTTTGGGCAGGGGGCTTGGCTACACCTTC	CASSLGRGLGYTF
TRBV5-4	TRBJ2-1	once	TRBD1	TGTGCCAGCCATGTCAGGGGGCGCGAGTTTGAGCAGTTCTTC	CASHVRGREFEQFF
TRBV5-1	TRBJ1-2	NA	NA	TGCGCCAGCAGTTACTACGGACAAGAAGGCACTAATGGCTACACCTTC	CASSYYGQEGTNGYTF
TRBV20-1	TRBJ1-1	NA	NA	TGCAGTGCTACAGGGAACACTGAAGCTTTCTTT	CSATGNTEAFF
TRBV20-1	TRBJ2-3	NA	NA	TGCAGTGCTAGTGCCGATGCGGGAAATATTCGCACAGATACGCAGTATTTT	CSASADAGNIRTDTQYF
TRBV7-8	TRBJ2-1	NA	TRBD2	TGTGCCAGCAGCTTCTCTAGCGGGGGGGGCAATGAGCAGTTCTTC	CASSFSSGGGNEQFF
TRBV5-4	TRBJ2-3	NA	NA	TGTGCCAGCAGTTCCCCGGCCGCTCGGGGCACAGATACGCAGTATTTT	CASSSPAARGTDTQYF
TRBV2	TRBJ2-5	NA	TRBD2	TGTGCCAGCAGTGTGGGACTAGCGGGAGTGGGAGAGACCCAGTACTTC	CASSVGLAGVGETQYF
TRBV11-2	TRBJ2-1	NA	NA	TGTGCCAGCAGCCTAGGGGCGGGCGCATACAATGAGCAGTTCTTC	CASSLGAGAYNEQFF
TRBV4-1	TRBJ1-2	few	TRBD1	TGCGCCAGCAGCCAGACAGGGGGACTAGATGGCTACACCTTC	CASSQTGGLDGYTF
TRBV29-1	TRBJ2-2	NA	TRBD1	TGCAGCGCCGGACAGGGGTCCAACACCGGGGAGCTGTTTTTT	CSAGQGSNTGELFF
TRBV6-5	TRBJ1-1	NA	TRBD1	TGTGCCAGCAGGTTGGACAGGGGGAACACTGAAGCTTTCTTT	CASRLDRGNTEAFF
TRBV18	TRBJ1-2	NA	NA	TGTGCCAGCTCGTATGTTGCGGGCTTCTCCAATGGCTACACCTTC	CASSYVAGFSNGYTF
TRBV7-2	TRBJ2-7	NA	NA	TGTGCCAGCAGCCCCCCGGGACTTCACTACGAGCAGTACTTC	CASSPPGLHYEQYF
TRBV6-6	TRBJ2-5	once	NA	TGTGCCAGCAGTTACGACAGAAAAGAGACCCAGTACTTC	CASSYDRKETQYF
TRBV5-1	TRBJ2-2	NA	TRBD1	TGCGCCAGCAGCTCAGGGACAGGGGGCCGTACCGGGGAGCTGTTTTTT	CASSSGTGGRTGELFF
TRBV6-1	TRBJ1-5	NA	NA	TGTGCCAGCAGTGAAGGACAGGACGTTCAGCCCCAGCATTTT	CASSEGQDVQPQHF
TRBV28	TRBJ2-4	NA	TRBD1	TGTGCCAGCAGTTTATGGGCAGGGGGTAGGGACAAAAACATTCAGTACTTC	CASSLWAGGRDKNIQYF
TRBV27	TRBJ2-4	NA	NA	TGTGCCAGCAGTTTATCGTGGGGAGTCAAAAACATTCAGTACTTC	CASSLSWGVKNIQYF
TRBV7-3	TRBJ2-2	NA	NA	TGTGCCAGCCAGACGAGCGGGACCGGGGAGCTGTTTTTT	CASQTSGTGELFF
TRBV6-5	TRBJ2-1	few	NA	TGTGCCACCCTCCCAAGACTCTTCCTCGGTGAGCAGTTCTTC	CATLPRLFLGEQFF
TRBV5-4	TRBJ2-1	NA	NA	TGTGCCAGCAGCCTGGGGGCCAGGCGGGACAATGAGCAGTTCTTC	CASSLGARRDNEQFF
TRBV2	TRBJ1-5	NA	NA	TGTGCCAGCAGAGATGGGCATCAGCCCCAGCATTTT	CASRDGHQPQHF
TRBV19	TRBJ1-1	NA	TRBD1	TGTGCCAGTAGCCCCAACAGGGGGGGCACTGAAGCTTTCTTT	CASSPNRGGTEAFF
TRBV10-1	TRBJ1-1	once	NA	TGCGCCAGCAGGCCTGGGGAGACGGACACTGAAGCTTTCTTT	CASRPGETDTEAFF
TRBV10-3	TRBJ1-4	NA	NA	TGTGCCATCAGCGCAGGGGAGATTAATGAAAAACTGTTTTTT	CAISAGEINEKLFF
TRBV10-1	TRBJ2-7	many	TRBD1	TGCGCCACCGGGACAGGGGGTGGAAGCAGACGCTACGAGCAGTACTTC	CATGTGGGSRRYEQYF
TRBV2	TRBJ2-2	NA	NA	TGTGCCAGCAGGCCCCAGGGGGGAAAAGCCGGGGAGCTGTTTTTT	CASRPQGGKAGELFF
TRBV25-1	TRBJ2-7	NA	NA	TGTGCCAGCAGTAGTCGGTCCTTTTCAACCTACGAGCAGTACTTC	CASSSRSFSTYEQYF
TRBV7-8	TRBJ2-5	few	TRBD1	TGTGCCAGCAGATCCGACAGGGCCCCGTTTGGGACCCAGTACTTC	CASRSDRAPFGTQYF
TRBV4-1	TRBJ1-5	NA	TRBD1	TGCGCCAGCAGCCAGCCGGGACAGAAAAATCAGCCCCAGCATTTT	CASSQPGQKNQPQHF
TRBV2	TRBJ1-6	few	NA	TGTGCCAGCAGCCCCTCGGTGGGCATCAGGCAGATTGGCCATTCACCCCTCCACTTT	CASSPSVGIRQIGHSPLHF
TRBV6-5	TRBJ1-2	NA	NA	TGTGCCAGCAGTCCACAGTGGTATGGCTACACCTTC	CASSPQWYGYTF
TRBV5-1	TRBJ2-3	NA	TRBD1	TGCGCCAGCAGCCCGGGACAGGGAAATGAGTATTTT	CASSPGQGNEYF
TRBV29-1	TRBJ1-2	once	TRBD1	TGCAGCGACCGACAGGGTCGAGGCTACACCTTC	CSDRQGRGYTF
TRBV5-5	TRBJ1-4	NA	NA	TGTGCCAGCAGCCAAATGAGAGGCGGAGTTGGTGAAAAACTGTTTTTT	CASSQMRGGVGEKLFF
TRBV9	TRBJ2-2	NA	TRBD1	TGTGCCAGCAGTCTTACCCCGACAGGGGGGACCGGGGAGCTGTTTTTT	CASSLTPTGGTGELFF
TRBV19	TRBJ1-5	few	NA	TGTGCCAGTAGTACATACAGGGATTATCAGCCCCAGCATTTT	CASSTYRDYQPQHF
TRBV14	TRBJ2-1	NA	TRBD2	TGTGCCAGCAGCCAAGGGGGGACTAGCGGTAACAATGAGCAGTTCTTC	CASSQGGTSGNNEQFF
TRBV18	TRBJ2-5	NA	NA	TGTGCCAGCTCACCCCTCGGGGAGACCCAGTACTTC	CASSPLGETQYF
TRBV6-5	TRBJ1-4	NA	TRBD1	TGTGCCAGCGGCAGGGGGCTCGATAATGAAAAACTGTTTTTT	CASGRGLDNEKLFF
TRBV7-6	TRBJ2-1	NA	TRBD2	TGTGCCAGCAGCCATCGACTAGCGGGAGGGATTTACAATGAGCAGTTCTTC	CASSHRLAGGIYNEQFF